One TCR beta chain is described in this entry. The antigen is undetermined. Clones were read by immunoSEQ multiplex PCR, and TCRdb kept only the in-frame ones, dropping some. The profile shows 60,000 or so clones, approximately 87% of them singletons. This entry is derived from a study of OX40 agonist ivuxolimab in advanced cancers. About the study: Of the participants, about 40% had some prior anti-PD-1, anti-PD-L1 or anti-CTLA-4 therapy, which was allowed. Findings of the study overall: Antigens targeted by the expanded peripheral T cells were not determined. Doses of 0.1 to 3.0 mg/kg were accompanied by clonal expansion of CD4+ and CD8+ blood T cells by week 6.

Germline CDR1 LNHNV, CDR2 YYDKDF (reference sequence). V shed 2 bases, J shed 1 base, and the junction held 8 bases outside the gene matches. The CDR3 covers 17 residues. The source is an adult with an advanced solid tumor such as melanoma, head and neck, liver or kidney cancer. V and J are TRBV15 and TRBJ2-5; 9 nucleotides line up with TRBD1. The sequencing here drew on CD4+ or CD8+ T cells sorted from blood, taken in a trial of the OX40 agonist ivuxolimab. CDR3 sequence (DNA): TGTGCCACCAGCAGAAGTCCGGGGACAGGGCGCCAAGAGACCCAGTACTTC. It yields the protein CATSRSPGTGRQETQYF.